The 18 T cell receptor beta chains below come from one sample, sequenced in a study of cytotoxic CD8 clonotypes in ibrutinib-treated CLL. Sequenced by immunoSEQ multiplex PCR; TCRdb stores in-frame clones only, minus some. The top ten hold 10% to 15% of the sample, which has about 130,000 clones, approximately 81% seen once. The starting material was PBMCs, obtained after 12 months of ibrutinib treatment. These receptor sequences come from a human donor with chronic lymphocytic leukemia.

V and J are TRBV29-1 and TRBJ2-1, with 7 bases fitting TRBD2. V lost 4 bases to trimming and J lost 0 bases; unmatched junction nucleotides: 9. Germline values: CDR1 SQVTM, CDR2 ANQGSEA. The length of the CDR3 is 16 residues. Here the CDR3 reads CSVAVSSGASYNEQFF. The DNA of the CDR3 is TGCAGCGTTGCCGTTTCGAGCGGGGCCTCCTACAATGAGCAGTTCTTC.

The CDR3 spells CASSGQGVKQFF. DNA of the CDR3: TGTGCCAGCAGTGGGCAGGGGGTAAAGCAGTTCTTC. The rearrangement uses TRBV2 and TRBJ2-1, with 7 bases identical to TRBD1. Germline CDR1 reads SNHLY; CDR2 reads FYNNEI. The CDR3 is 12 amino acids. Trimming removed 4 bases from V and 11 bases from J; junction bases left unmatched: 5. Filled out from reference TRBV2 and TRBJ2-1, the complete variable domain reads EPEVTQTPSHQVTQMGQEVILRCVPISNHLYFYWYRQILGQKVEFLVSFYNNEISEKSEIFDDQFSVERPDGSNFTLKIRSTKLEDSAMYFCASSGQGVKQFFGPGTRLTVL.

The gene calls are TRBV7-9 and TRBJ2-1; D uncertain. The CDR3 covers 16 residues. The germline CDR1 and CDR2 sequences are SEHNR and FQNEAQ (reference sequence). V lost 4 bases and J 0 bases, leaving 13 bases between the germline ends. The CDR3 coding sequence is TGTGCCAGCAGCTCGAAGGGTCATAGCTCCTACAATGAGCAGTTCTTC. Translation gives CASSSKGHSSYNEQFF.

The chain recombines TRBV4-1 with TRBJ2-1; D may be TRBD2 (5 bases). In germline, CDR1 is MGHRA, CDR2 YSYEKL. The CDR3 totals 14 residues. V dropped 0 bases and J dropped 11 bases, with 14 bases sitting between them. CDR3 protein: CASSQDELLDKQFF. The CDR3, as DNA: TGCGCCAGCAGCCAAGATGAACTACTAGATAAGCAGTTCTTC.

The CDR3 DNA reads as TGCGCCAGCAGCACCACCGGGACAGGGATCTACGAGCAGTACTTC. Residues: CASSTTGTGIYEQYF. The V call is TRBV5-1, the J call TRBJ2-7; 9 nucleotides align to TRBD1. CDR1 and CDR2 (germline): SGHRS, YFSETQ. V gave up 4 bases and J gave up 3 bases; unmatched junction bases: 8. This CDR3 comprises 15 residues.

V is TRBV27 and J is TRBJ2-6; no firm D call. V shed 7 bases and J shed 3 bases, with 13 bases lying between them. CDR3 length equals 15 residues. Per germline, CDR1 MNHEY and CDR2 SMNVEV (reference sequence). The DNA for the CDR3 is TGTGCCAGCACCATTTGGTCCAGTGGGGCCAACGTCCTGACTTTC. Translated: CASTIWSSGANVLTF. The complete variable domain, with remaining parts taken from reference TRBV27 and TRBJ2-6, reads EAQVTQNPRYLITVTGKKLTVTCSQNMNHEYMSWYRQDPGLGLRQIYYSMNVEVTDKGDVPEGYKVSRKEKRNFPLILESPSPNQTSLYFCASTIWSSGANVLTFGAGSRLTVL.

This clone was observed a handful of times. V is TRBV19 and J is TRBJ2-1, with 10 bases matching TRBD2. Trimming took 4 bases from V and 9 from J; bases not matched to a gene: 6. The V gene's germline CDR1 is LNHDA and CDR2 SQIVND (reference sequence). The length of the CDR3 is 14 residues. This chain's CDR3 is CASSRLAGDGEQFF. The DNA for the CDR3 is TGTGCCAGTAGTAGGCTAGCGGGAGATGGTGAGCAGTTCTTC. Filled out from reference TRBV19 and TRBJ2-1, the complete variable domain reads DGGITQSPKYLFRKEGQNVTLSCEQNLNHDAMYWYRQDPGQGLRLIYYSQIVNDFQKGDIAEGYSVSREKKESFPLTVTSAQKNPTAFYLCASSRLAGDGEQFFGPGTRLTVL.

This sequence joins TRBV19 and TRBJ2-7; 12 nucleotides align to TRBD2. Germline CDR1 LNHDA, CDR2 SQIVND (reference sequence). This CDR3 contains 15 residues. The junction had 5 bases not matched to a gene; V was cut back by 3 bases and J by 5 bases. The CDR3 is CASSMTSGSGNEQYF. Written as DNA, the CDR3 is TGTGCCAGTAGTATGACTAGCGGGAGCGGGAACGAGCAGTACTTC.

The chain couples TRBV6-5 to TRBJ1-1, with D possibly being TRBD1 (5 bases). The CDR3 covers 13 residues. Trimming removed 2 bases at V and 7 bases at J, with 11 bases between. Per the germline V gene, CDR1 is MNHEY and CDR2 is SVGAGI. Here the CDR3 reads CASSYRGFGEAFF. CDR3 sequence (DNA): TGTGCCAGCAGTTACCGGGGGTTTGGTGAAGCTTTCTTT.

This clone has only a few counts. The V call is TRBV19, the J call TRBJ1-5; no definite D call. Germline V gene data show CDR1 as LNHDA and CDR2 as SQIVND (reference sequence). This CDR3 is built from 13 residues. V was clipped by 3 bases and J by 5 bases, with 8 bases between them. The CDR3 nucleotides are TGTGCCAGTAGTATTATGCCCGATCAGCCCCAGCATTTT. Its protein product is CASSIMPDQPQHF.

The V call is TRBV19, the J call TRBJ1-2, with D maybe TRBD1 (6 bases). CDR1 and CDR2 (germline): LNHDA, SQIVND (reference sequence). Between the trimmed V and J ends, which lost 6 bases and 8 bases, there was a span of 16 bases. The CDR3 loop spans 13 amino acids. DNA of the CDR3: TGTGCCAGTAGGGTAGCAGGGGCATCGGGCTACACCTTC. It codes for CASRVAGASGYTF.

The genes are TRBV27 and TRBJ2-7; 11 bases are shared with TRBD1. CDR3 length: 15 amino acids. Germline V gene sequence: CDR1 MNHEY, CDR2 SMNVEV (reference sequence). Trimming removed 5 bases from V and 6 bases from J; junction bases left unmatched: 9. The DNA of the CDR3 is TGTGCCAGCAGTCAGGGACAGGGGGGCCCTTTCGAGCAGTACTTC. The encoded protein is CASSQGQGGPFEQYF.

The V call is TRBV2, the J call TRBJ2-3; 8 bases match TRBD1. This CDR3 has 16 amino acids. The germline V gene encodes CDR1 SNHLY and CDR2 FYNNEI. The junction had 8 bases not matched to a gene; V was cut back by 3 bases and J by 3 bases. The CDR3 spells CASSDFQGAMTDTQYF. Written as DNA, the CDR3 is TGTGCCAGCAGTGACTTTCAGGGGGCTATGACAGATACGCAGTATTTT.

The V call is TRBV30, the J call TRBJ1-5; 10 bases agree with TRBD1. J gave up 5 bases and V 5 bases, and 6 bases lay outside the gene matches. This CDR3 contains 14 residues. Germline CDR1 GTSNPN, CDR2 SVGIG (reference sequence). CDR3 region: CAWGPGQGYQPQHF. The CDR3, as DNA: TGTGCCTGGGGACCGGGACAGGGGTATCAGCCCCAGCATTTT.

The rearrangement links TRBV4-2 to TRBJ2-2, with D possibly matching TRBD1 (5 bases). The CDR3 has 13 residues. Germline V gene lookup returns CDR1 LGHNA and CDR2 YNFKEQ. The V and J ends lost 0 bases and 7 bases respectively, with 6 bases between them. The DNA for the CDR3 is TGTGCCAGCAGCCAAGATCAGGGCGGGGAGCTGTTTTTT. The encoded protein is CASSQDQGGELFF.

The chain couples TRBV5-1 to TRBJ2-7; 10 bases align to TRBD2. CDR3 length: 16 residues. CDR1 SGHRS and CDR2 YFSETQ come from the germline V gene. J was trimmed by 1 base and V by 4 bases; bases with no gene match: 8. This CDR3 reads CASSPVGTSDSYEQYF. CDR3 nucleotide sequence: TGCGCCAGCAGCCCAGTGGGGACTAGCGATTCCTACGAGCAGTACTTC.

The chain combines TRBV4-3 with TRBJ1-4; no clear D gene. This CDR3 is 16 amino acids long. Germline CDR1 and CDR2: LGHNA and YSLEER. Trimming stripped 0 bases from V and 5 bases from J, with 13 bases between. The CDR3 DNA sequence: TGCGCCAGCAGCCAAGACGTCAGGAGATGGAATGAAAAACTGTTTTTT. It is translated as CASSQDVRRWNEKLFF.

With regard to this clone: A junction boundary mismatches the germline segment, possibly from a read error. The chain combines TRBV18 with TRBJ2-3; D gene uncertain. Germline V gene data show CDR1 as KGHSH and CDR2 as LQKENI. The CDR3 totals 11 residues. The CDR3 loop reads CASSPQDAQYF. The CDR3 DNA reads as TGTGCCAGCTCACCACAAGATGCGCAGTATTTT.